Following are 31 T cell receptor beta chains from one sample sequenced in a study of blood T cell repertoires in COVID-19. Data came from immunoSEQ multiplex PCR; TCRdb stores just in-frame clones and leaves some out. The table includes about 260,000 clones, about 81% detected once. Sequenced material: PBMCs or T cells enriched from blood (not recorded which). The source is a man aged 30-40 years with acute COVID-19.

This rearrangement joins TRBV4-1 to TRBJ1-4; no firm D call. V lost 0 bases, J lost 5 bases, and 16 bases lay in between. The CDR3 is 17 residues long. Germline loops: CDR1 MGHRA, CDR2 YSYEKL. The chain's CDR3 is CASSQEFLPQENEKLFF. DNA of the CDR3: TGCGCCAGCAGCCAAGAGTTCTTGCCTCAGGAAAATGAAAAACTGTTTTTT.

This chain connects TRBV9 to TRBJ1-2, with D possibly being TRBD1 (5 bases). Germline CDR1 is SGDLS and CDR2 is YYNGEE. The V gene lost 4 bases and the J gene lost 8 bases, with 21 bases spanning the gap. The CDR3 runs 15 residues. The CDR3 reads CASSRLKSGREGYTF. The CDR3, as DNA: TGTGCCAGCAGCCGTCTTAAGTCCGGCAGGGAAGGCTACACCTTC. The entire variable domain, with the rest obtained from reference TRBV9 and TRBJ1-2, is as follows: DSGVTQTPKHLITATGQRVTLRCSPRSGDLSVYWYQQSLDQGLQFLIQYYNGEERAKGNILERFSAQQFPDLHSELNLSSLELGDSALYFCASSRLKSGREGYTFGSGTRLTVV.

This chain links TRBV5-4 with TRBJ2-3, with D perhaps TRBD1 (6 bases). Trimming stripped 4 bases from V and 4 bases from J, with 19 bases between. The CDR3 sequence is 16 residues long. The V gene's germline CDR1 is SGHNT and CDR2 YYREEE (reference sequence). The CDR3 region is CASSPGTGNWPDTQYF. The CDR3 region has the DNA TGTGCCAGCAGCCCAGGTACAGGGAATTGGCCAGATACGCAGTATTTT.

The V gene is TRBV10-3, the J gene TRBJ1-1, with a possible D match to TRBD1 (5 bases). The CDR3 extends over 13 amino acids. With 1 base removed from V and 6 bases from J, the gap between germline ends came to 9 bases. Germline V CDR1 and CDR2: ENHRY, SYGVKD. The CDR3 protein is CAISELRGAEAFF. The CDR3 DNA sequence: TGTGCCATCAGTGAGTTGCGGGGGGCTGAAGCTTTCTTT.

The CDR3: CASSAAGLYGYTF. As DNA, the CDR3 is TGTGCCAGCAGTGCTGCGGGACTCTATGGCTACACCTTC. V usage is TRBV27 and J usage is TRBJ1-2; D may be TRBD1 (5 bases). The germline gives CDR1 MNHEY, CDR2 SMNVEV (reference sequence). The CDR3 loop spans 13 amino acids. V lost 5 bases to trimming and J lost 4 bases, with 11 bases between them.

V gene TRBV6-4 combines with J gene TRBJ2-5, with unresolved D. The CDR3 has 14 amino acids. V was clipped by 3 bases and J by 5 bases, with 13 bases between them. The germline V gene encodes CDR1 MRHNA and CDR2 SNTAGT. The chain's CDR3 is CASSEGPEVETQYF. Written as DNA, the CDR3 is TGTGCCAGCAGTGAAGGCCCCGAGGTGGAGACCCAGTACTTC.

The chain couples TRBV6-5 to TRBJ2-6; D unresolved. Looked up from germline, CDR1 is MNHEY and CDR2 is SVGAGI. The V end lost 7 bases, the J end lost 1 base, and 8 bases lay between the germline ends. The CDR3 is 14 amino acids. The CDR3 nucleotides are TGTGCCAGCATCCCTAGGTCTGGGGCCAACGTCCTGACTTTC. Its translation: CASIPRSGANVLTF.

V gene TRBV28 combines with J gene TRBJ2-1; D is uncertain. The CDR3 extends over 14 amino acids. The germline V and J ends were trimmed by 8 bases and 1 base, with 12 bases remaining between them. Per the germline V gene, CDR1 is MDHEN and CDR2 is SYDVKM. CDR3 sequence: CASEVPGSYNEQFF. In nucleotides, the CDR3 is TGTGCCAGCGAAGTTCCCGGGTCCTACAATGAGCAGTTCTTC.

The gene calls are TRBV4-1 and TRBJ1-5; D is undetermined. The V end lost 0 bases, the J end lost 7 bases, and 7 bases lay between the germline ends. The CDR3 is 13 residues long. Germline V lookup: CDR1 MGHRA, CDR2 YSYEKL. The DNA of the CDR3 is TGCGCCAGCAGCCAAGATGAGGGACAGCCCCAGCATTTT. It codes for CASSQDEGQPQHF.

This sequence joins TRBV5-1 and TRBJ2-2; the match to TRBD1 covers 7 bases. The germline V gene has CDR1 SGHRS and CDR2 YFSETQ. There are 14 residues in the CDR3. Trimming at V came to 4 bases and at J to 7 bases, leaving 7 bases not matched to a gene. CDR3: CASSGTGEHGELFF. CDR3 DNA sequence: TGCGCCAGCAGCGGCACAGGGGAACACGGGGAGCTGTTTTTT.

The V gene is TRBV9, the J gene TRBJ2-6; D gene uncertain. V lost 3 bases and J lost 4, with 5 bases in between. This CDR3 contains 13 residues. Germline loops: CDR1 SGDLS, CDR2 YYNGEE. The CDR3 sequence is CASSGAGANVLTF. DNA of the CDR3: TGTGCCAGCAGCGGGGCGGGGGCCAACGTCCTGACTTTC.

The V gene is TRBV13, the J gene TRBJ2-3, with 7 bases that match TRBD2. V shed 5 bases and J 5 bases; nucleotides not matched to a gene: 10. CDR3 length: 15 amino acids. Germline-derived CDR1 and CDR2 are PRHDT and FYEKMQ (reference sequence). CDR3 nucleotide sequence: TGTGCCAGCAGCCTCGGGGGGAGGGGTAGAGATACGCAGTATTTT. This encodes CASSLGGRGRDTQYF.

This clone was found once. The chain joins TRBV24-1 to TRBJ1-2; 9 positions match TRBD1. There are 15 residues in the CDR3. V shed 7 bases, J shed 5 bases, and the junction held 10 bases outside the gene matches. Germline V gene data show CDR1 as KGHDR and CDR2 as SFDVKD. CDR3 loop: CATSQAGTGRYGYTF. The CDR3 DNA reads TGTGCCACCAGCCAAGCCGGGACAGGGAGGTATGGCTACACCTTC.

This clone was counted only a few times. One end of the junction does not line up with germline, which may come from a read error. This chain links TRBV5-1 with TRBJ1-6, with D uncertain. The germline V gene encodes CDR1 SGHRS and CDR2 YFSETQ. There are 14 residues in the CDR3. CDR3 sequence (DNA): TGCGCCAGCACCTTGAGCCCCATGAATTCACCCCTCCACTTT. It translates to CASTLSPMNSPLHF.

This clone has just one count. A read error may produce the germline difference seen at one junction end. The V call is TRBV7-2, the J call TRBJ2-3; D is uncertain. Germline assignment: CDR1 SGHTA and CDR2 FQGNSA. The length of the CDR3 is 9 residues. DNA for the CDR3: TGTGCCAGCAGCTTGACTCCCCACTTT. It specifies CASSLTPHF.

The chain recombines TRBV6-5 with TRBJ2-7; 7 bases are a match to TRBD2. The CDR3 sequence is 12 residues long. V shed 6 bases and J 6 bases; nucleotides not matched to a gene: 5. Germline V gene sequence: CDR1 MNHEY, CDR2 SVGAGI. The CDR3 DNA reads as TGTGCCAGCAGGGCCGGGACTACCGAGCAGTACGTC. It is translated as CASRAGTTEQYV.

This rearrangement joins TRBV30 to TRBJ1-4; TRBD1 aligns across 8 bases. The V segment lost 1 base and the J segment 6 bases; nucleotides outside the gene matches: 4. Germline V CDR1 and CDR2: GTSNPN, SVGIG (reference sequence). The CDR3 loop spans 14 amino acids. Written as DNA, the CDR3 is TGTGCCTGGAGTGGGGTGACAGGGGATGAAAAACTGTTTTTT. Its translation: CAWSGVTGDEKLFF.

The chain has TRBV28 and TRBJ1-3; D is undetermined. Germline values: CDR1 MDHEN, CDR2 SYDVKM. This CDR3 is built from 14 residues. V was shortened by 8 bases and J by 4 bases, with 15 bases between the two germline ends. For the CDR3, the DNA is TGTGCCAGCTATGAGGAGGGCCGAGGAAACACCATATATTTT. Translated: CASYEEGRGNTIYF.

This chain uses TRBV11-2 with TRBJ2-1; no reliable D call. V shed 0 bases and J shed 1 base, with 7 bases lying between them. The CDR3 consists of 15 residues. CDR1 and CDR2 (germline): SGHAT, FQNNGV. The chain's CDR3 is CASSLDGGSYNEQFF. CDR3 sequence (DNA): TGTGCCAGCAGCTTAGACGGCGGATCCTACAATGAGCAGTTCTTC.

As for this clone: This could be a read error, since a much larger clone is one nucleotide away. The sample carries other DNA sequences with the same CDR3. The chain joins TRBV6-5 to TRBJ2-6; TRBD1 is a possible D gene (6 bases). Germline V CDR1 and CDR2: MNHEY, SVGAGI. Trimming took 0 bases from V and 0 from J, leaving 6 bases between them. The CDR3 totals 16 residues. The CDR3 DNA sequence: TGTGCCAGCAGTTACTCAGGGGGCTCTGGGGCCAACGTCCTGACTTTC. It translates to CASSYSGGSGANVLTF.

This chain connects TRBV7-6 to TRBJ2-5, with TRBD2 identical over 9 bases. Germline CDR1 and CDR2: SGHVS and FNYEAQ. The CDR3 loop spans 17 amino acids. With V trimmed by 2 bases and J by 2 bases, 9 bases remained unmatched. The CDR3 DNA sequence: TGTGCCAGCAGCTTAATCGCTAGCGGGATGGGGCAAGAGACCCAGTACTTC. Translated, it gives CASSLIASGMGQETQYF.

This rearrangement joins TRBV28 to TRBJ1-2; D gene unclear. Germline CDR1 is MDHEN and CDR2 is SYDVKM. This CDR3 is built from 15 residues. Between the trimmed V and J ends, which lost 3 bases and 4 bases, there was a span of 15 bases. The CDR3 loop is CASSFPMGGSYGYTF. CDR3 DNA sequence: TGTGCCAGCAGTTTTCCAATGGGCGGGAGCTATGGCTACACCTTC.

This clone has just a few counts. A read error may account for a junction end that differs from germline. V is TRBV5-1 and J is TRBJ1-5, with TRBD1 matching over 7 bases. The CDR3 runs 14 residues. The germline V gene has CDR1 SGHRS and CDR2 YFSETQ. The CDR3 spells CASSLASGTEAQHF. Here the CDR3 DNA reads TGTGCCAGCAGCTTGGCGTCGGGGACAGAGGCCCAGCATTTT.

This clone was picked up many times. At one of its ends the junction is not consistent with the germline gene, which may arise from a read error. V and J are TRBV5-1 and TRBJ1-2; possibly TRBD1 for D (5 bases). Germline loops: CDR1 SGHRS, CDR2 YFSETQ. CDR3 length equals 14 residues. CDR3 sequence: CASRLTVYSYGYTF. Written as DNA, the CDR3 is TGTGCCAGCAGGTTGACAGTTTACTCTTATGGCTACACCTTC.

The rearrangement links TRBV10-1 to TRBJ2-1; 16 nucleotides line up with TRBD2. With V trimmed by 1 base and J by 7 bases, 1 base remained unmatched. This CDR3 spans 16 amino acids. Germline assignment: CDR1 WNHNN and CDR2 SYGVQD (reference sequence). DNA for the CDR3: TGCGCCAGCAGTGAGTTGGGACTAGCGGGGGGGAATGAGCAGTTCTTC. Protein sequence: CASSELGLAGGNEQFF.

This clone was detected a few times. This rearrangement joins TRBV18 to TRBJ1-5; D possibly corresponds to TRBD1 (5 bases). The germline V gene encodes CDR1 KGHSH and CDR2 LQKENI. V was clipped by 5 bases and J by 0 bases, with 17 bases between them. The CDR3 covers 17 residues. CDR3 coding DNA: TGTGCCAGCTCAGCACTACAGGTGGGGAATAGCAATCAGCCCCAGCATTTT. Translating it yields CASSALQVGNSNQPQHF.

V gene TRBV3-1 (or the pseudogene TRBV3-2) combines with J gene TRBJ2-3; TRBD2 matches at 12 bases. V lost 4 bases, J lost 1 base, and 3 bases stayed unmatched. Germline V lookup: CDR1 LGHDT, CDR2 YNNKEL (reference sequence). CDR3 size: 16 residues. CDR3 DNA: TGTGCCAGCAGCCTGGGGACTAGCGGGCGCACAGATACGCAGTATTTT. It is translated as CASSLGTSGRTDTQYF.

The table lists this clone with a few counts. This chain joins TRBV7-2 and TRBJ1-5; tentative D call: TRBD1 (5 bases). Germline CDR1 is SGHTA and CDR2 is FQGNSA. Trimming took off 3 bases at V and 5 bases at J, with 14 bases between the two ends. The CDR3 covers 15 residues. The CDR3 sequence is CASSLGQGWDQPQHF. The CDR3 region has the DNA TGTGCCAGCAGCTTGGGTCAGGGCTGGGATCAGCCCCAGCATTTT. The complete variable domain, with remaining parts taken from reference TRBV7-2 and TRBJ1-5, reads GAGVSQSPSNKVTEKGKDVELRCDPISGHTALYWYRQSLGQGLEFLIYFQGNSAPDKSGLPSDRFSAERTGGSVSTLTIQRTQQEDSAVYLCASSLGQGWDQPQHFGDGTRLSIL.

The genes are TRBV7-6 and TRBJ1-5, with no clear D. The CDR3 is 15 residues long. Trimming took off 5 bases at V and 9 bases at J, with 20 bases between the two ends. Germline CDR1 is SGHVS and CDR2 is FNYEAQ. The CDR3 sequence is CASSPLRTEPRPQHF. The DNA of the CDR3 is TGTGCCAGCAGCCCCCTGAGAACGGAGCCTAGGCCCCAGCATTTT.

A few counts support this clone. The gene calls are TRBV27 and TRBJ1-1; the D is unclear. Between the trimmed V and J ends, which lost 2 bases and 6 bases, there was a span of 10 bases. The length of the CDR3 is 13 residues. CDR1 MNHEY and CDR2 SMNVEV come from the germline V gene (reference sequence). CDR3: CASSLTAMAEAFF. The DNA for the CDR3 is TGTGCCAGCAGTTTAACAGCTATGGCTGAAGCTTTCTTT.

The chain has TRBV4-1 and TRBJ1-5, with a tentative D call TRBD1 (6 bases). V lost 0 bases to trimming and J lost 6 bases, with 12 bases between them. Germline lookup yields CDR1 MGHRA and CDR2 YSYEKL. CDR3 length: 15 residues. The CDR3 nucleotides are TGCGCCAGCAGCCAAGAGGGGGGGCCGGTTCAGCCCCAGCATTTT. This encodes CASSQEGGPVQPQHF.